Shown below are 26 T cell receptor beta chains from a single sample sequenced in a study of OX40 agonist ivuxolimab in advanced cancers. Sequenced by immunoSEQ multiplex PCR; TCRdb stores in-frame clones only, minus some. The repertoire has 30,000 to 35,000 clones, more than 90% of them found once; the top ten carry approximately 26%. The source was CD4+ or CD8+ T cells sorted from blood, collected in a trial of the OX40 agonist ivuxolimab. The receptor source for this set is an adult with an advanced solid tumor such as melanoma, head and neck, liver or kidney cancer.

V usage is TRBV18 and J usage is TRBJ2-1, with D hard to call. Germline CDR1 and CDR2: KGHSH and LQKENI. V was clipped by 5 bases and J by 10 bases, with 12 bases between them. There are 12 residues in the CDR3. As DNA, the CDR3 is TGTGCCAGCTCATTCGGGCCGGAGGAGCAGTTCTTC. It encodes CASSFGPEEQFF.

The V and J genes are TRBV9 and TRBJ1-1; D perhaps matches TRBD1 (6 bases). There are 16 residues in the CDR3. Germline V gene sequence: CDR1 SGDLS, CDR2 YYNGEE. V dropped 4 bases and J dropped 0 bases, with 16 bases sitting between them. This CDR3 reads CASSLPGGLVNTEAFF. CDR3 nucleotides: TGTGCCAGCAGCCTCCCGGGGGGCCTGGTGAACACTGAAGCTTTCTTT.

The rearrangement joins TRBV27 to TRBJ1-2; D gene unclear. From germline, CDR1 is MNHEY and CDR2 SMNVEV (reference sequence). This CDR3 has 15 residues. V was shortened by 5 bases and J by 0 bases, with 13 bases between the two germline ends. CDR3 DNA sequence: TGTGCCAGCAGTGCATCTCTGGTGGCTAACTATGGCTACACCTTC. Protein: CASSASLVANYGYTF.

The chain couples TRBV5-6 to TRBJ1-3, with D unclear. CDR1 and CDR2 (germline): SGHDT, YYEEEE. Trimming removed 0 bases at V and 0 bases at J, with 1 base between. This CDR3 is built from 13 residues. For the CDR3, the DNA is TGTGCCAGCAGCTTGGGCTCTGGAAACACCATATATTTT. It encodes CASSLGSGNTIYF.

This chain connects TRBV6-1 to TRBJ1-1, with D unresolved. Germline values: CDR1 MNHNS, CDR2 SASEGT. This CDR3 spans 14 amino acids. Trimming took off 5 bases at V and 1 base at J, with 11 bases between the two ends. DNA of the CDR3: TGTGCCAGCAGTCTCGCTGACTGGAACACTGAAGCTTTCTTT. Translating it yields CASSLADWNTEAFF.

The chain combines TRBV28 with TRBJ2-3; D unclear. Trimming stripped 2 bases from V and 2 bases from J, with 8 bases between. Germline V lookup: CDR1 MDHEN, CDR2 SYDVKM. The CDR3 totals 14 residues. The CDR3: CASSLLEITDTQYF. The CDR3 region has the DNA TGTGCCAGCAGTTTACTGGAGATCACAGATACGCAGTATTTT.

The chain recombines TRBV30 with TRBJ1-1; D gene ambiguous. The V end lost 1 base, the J end lost 2 bases, and 5 bases lay between the germline ends. Germline values: CDR1 GTSNPN, CDR2 SVGIG (reference sequence). The CDR3 is 12 residues long. The CDR3 region has the DNA TGTGCCTGGAGTGCGTCTAACACTGAAGCTTTCTTT. Amino acids: CAWSASNTEAFF.

J is TRBJ2-1 and V is TRBV9, with 9 bases matching TRBD2. The V segment lost 0 bases and the J segment 9 bases; nucleotides outside the gene matches: 7. The CDR3 consists of 15 residues. Per the germline V gene, CDR1 is SGDLS and CDR2 is YYNGEE. The CDR3 region has the DNA TGTGCCAGCAGCGTAGAGGCGGGAGGGCCGGTTGAGCAGTTCTTC. It is translated as CASSVEAGGPVEQFF.

As DNA, the CDR3 is TGTGCCAGTAGTATTGAGACTGAAGCTTTCTTT. Amino acid sequence: CASSIETEAFF. V and J are TRBV19 and TRBJ1-1; D gene uncertain. Germline CDR1 LNHDA, CDR2 SQIVND (reference sequence). V lost 3 bases to trimming and J lost 5 bases, with 4 bases between them. The CDR3 has 11 amino acids.

The chain is built from TRBV5-6 and TRBJ2-3; 9 bases are shared with TRBD2. This CDR3 has 16 amino acids. CDR1 is SGHDT, CDR2 YYEEEE, per germline. With V trimmed by 4 bases and J by 2 bases, 8 bases remained unmatched. CDR3 region: CASSTERGVLTDTQYF. The DNA for the CDR3 is TGTGCCAGCAGCACTGAGCGGGGGGTTCTCACAGATACGCAGTATTTT.

This clone has just a few counts. The chain joins TRBV2 to TRBJ2-5; D call uncertain. The CDR3 consists of 14 residues. Germline loops: CDR1 SNHLY, CDR2 FYNNEI. V lost 3 bases and J lost 2, with 10 bases in between. The CDR3 nucleotides read TGTGCCAGCAGTGATAGGGTCTGGCAAGAGACCCAGTACTTC. Its translation is CASSDRVWQETQYF. Filled out from reference TRBV2 and TRBJ2-5, the complete variable domain reads EPEVTQTPSHQVTQMGQEVILRCVPISNHLYFYWYRQILGQKVEFLVSFYNNEISEKSEIFDDQFSVERPDGSNFTLKIRSTKLEDSAMYFCASSDRVWQETQYFGPGTRLLVL.

The V gene is TRBV5-5, the J gene TRBJ2-3, with D possibly being TRBD1 (5 bases). The V end lost 0 bases, the J end lost 5 bases, and 10 bases lay between the germline ends. CDR3 length: 14 amino acids. CDR1 and CDR2 from the germline V gene are SGHKS and YYEKEE (reference sequence). CDR3 sequence reads: CASSLAGWEDTQYF. For the CDR3, the DNA is TGTGCCAGCAGCTTGGCAGGGTGGGAAGATACGCAGTATTTT. The variable domain in full, completed from reference TRBV5-5 and TRBJ2-3, reads DAGVTQSPTHLIKTRGQQVTLRCSPISGHKSVSWYQQVLGQGPQFIFQYYEKEERGRGNFPDRFSARQFPNYSSELNVNALLLGDSALYLCASSLAGWEDTQYFGPGTRLTVL.

The genes are TRBV28 and TRBJ1-2, with no clear D. V was pared by 3 bases and J by 5 bases, with 13 bases between. This CDR3 contains 14 residues. Looked up from germline, CDR1 is MDHEN and CDR2 is SYDVKM. The CDR3 spells CASSLRQNKYGYTF. CDR3 coding DNA: TGTGCCAGCAGTTTGCGGCAGAACAAATATGGCTACACCTTC.

The V gene is TRBV10-3, the J gene TRBJ2-2; 10 bases line up with TRBD1. The CDR3 extends over 14 amino acids. The V gene's germline CDR1 is ENHRY and CDR2 SYGVKD. V shed 10 bases and J 2 bases; nucleotides not matched to a gene: 4. CDR3 amino acids: CATGTGANTGELFF. DNA of the CDR3: TGTGCCACCGGGACAGGGGCTAACACCGGGGAGCTGTTTTTT.

The chain has TRBV9 and TRBJ2-2; D gene unclear. The CDR3 extends over 13 amino acids. The ends were cut back, 4 bases at V and 3 bases at J, with 7 bases in the middle. CDR1 SGDLS and CDR2 YYNGEE come from the germline V gene. DNA of the CDR3: TGTGCCAGCAGCCCACAATACACCGGGGAGCTGTTTTTT. Translation: CASSPQYTGELFF.

CDR3 nucleotides: TGTGCCACCCAGGCGGGTTCGAACACTGAAGCTTTCTTT. Translated, it gives CATQAGSNTEAFF. This chain uses TRBV19 with TRBJ1-1; D uncertain. V shed 10 bases and J shed 1 base, with 13 bases lying between them. The CDR3 has 13 residues. CDR1 and CDR2 from the germline V gene are LNHDA and SQIVND (reference sequence).

In its sample, this clone was seen once. This rearrangement joins TRBV2 to TRBJ2-1, with unresolved D. V lost 7 bases to trimming and J lost 0 bases, with 1 base between them. This CDR3 spans 11 amino acids. Germline V gives CDR1 SNHLY, CDR2 FYNNEI. The chain's CDR3 is CASISYNEQFF. The DNA for the CDR3 is TGTGCCAGCATCTCCTACAATGAGCAGTTCTTC.

Only a few counts were recorded for this clone. The J gene is TRBJ2-3, the V gene TRBV7-3; 7 bases fit TRBD1. Germline CDR1 and CDR2: SGHTA and FQGTGA. The V gene end was trimmed by 2 bases and the J gene end by 1 base; junction bases not matched to a gene: 9. This CDR3 region has 17 residues. Here the CDR3 reads CASSLYRGGRGTDTQYF. The DNA for the CDR3 is TGTGCCAGCAGCTTATACAGAGGGGGCCGTGGCACAGATACGCAGTATTTT. The whole variable domain, remainder taken from reference TRBV7-3 and TRBJ2-3, is GAGVSQTPSNKVTEKGKYVELRCDPISGHTALYWYRQSLGQGPEFLIYFQGTGAADDSGLPNDRFFAVRPEGSVSTLKIQRTERGDSAVYLCASSLYRGGRGTDTQYFGPGTRLTVL.

The V gene is TRBV28, the J gene TRBJ1-1; tentatively, D is TRBD1 (5 bases). Germline values: CDR1 MDHEN, CDR2 SYDVKM. V was pared by 2 bases and J by 5 bases, with 12 bases between. This CDR3 has 14 residues. This CDR3 reads CASSLEGRRTEAFF. The CDR3 region has the DNA TGTGCCAGCAGTTTAGAGGGACGGAGGACTGAAGCTTTCTTT.

The chain links TRBV14 to TRBJ2-5; 7 bases fit TRBD2. In germline, CDR1 is SGHDN, CDR2 FVKESK. This CDR3 comprises 14 residues. V dropped 5 bases and J dropped 7; count of bases not matched to a gene: 10. The CDR3 loop is CASSTAGSKGTQYF. In DNA, the CDR3 is TGTGCCAGCAGCACAGCGGGGTCGAAGGGGACCCAGTACTTC.

This rearrangement joins TRBV4-1 to TRBJ1-1, with TRBD1 identical over 9 bases. Germline V CDR1 and CDR2: MGHRA, YSYEKL. J was trimmed by 9 bases and V by 0 bases; bases with no gene match: 17. The CDR3 runs to 18 residues. This CDR3 reads CASSQEGLGPGTGLKAFF. CDR3 in DNA: TGCGCCAGCAGCCAAGAAGGACTTGGACCAGGGACAGGGCTTAAAGCTTTCTTT.

The chain couples TRBV10-3 to TRBJ2-3; D remains unclear. Germline-derived CDR1 and CDR2 are ENHRY and SYGVKD. V was shortened by 10 bases and J by 4 bases, with 12 bases between the two germline ends. The CDR3 covers 12 residues. In nucleotides, the CDR3 is TGTGCCACCCAAACCCCCCCAGATACGCAGTATTTT. As protein: CATQTPPDTQYF.

This clone was found once. This chain connects TRBV30 to TRBJ2-3; 14 bases match TRBD2. V was clipped by 0 bases and J by 4 bases; unmatched bases: 9. This CDR3 is 18 amino acids long. Per the germline V gene, CDR1 is GTSNPN and CDR2 is SVGIG (reference sequence). The CDR3 DNA reads as TGTGCCTGGAGTGTCATCCAGACTAGCGGGAGGGAGGCAGATACGCAGTATTTT. This codes for CAWSVIQTSGREADTQYF.

The chain uses TRBV19 and TRBJ2-7, with D hard to call. Between the trimmed V and J ends, which lost 5 bases and 2 bases, there was a span of 13 bases. There are 14 residues in the CDR3. Germline V gene lookup returns CDR1 LNHDA and CDR2 SQIVND (reference sequence). As DNA, the CDR3 is TGTGCCAGTAGTGACGAAGCTTATGCCTACGAGCAGTACTTC. It translates to CASSDEAYAYEQYF.

The chain carries TRBV27 and TRBJ1-2; D remains ambiguous. Germline lookup yields CDR1 MNHEY and CDR2 SMNVEV (reference sequence). V lost 7 bases, J lost 6 bases, and 15 bases lay in between. The CDR3 covers 13 residues. The CDR3 DNA reads TGTGCCAGCACCGGAACCCCCGCCAATGGCTACACCTTC. Protein: CASTGTPANGYTF.

The chain couples TRBV7-9 to TRBJ2-1; TRBD1 agrees at 7 bases. The CDR3 extends over 16 amino acids. The germline V gene encodes CDR1 SEHNR and CDR2 FQNEAQ (reference sequence). V lost 5 bases to trimming and J lost 2 bases; unmatched junction nucleotides: 9. Written as DNA, the CDR3 is TGTGCCAGCAGCCCACCTCAGGGGGAGACCTACAATGAGCAGTTCTTC. The encoded protein is CASSPPQGETYNEQFF.